Below, 10 T cell receptor beta chains from the same sample are listed, as sequenced in a study of control samples from healthy donors and cancer patients. Clones were read by immunoSEQ multiplex PCR, and TCRdb kept only the in-frame ones, dropping some. The table records 100,000 or so clones, approximately 90% of them present only once. Sequenced: blood. The receptors shown here come from a woman between 45 and 60 years old in good health.

V is TRBV5-5 and J is TRBJ2-7; either TRBD1 or TRBD2 may supply D (5 bases each). Germline V gene lookup returns CDR1 SGHKS and CDR2 YYEKEE (reference sequence). Trimming removed 4 bases from V and 2 bases from J, with 13 bases in between. This CDR3 spans 14 amino acids. This chain's CDR3 is CASSKPGPTYEQYF. The CDR3, as DNA: TGTGCCAGCAGCAAACCGGGACCGACCTACGAGCAGTACTTC.

This sequence joins TRBV19 and TRBJ1-1; tentatively, D is TRBD1 (5 bases). The CDR3 totals 16 residues. Germline CDR1 and CDR2: LNHDA and SQIVND (reference sequence). Trimming removed 1 base from V and 7 bases from J, with 19 bases in between. The CDR3 region is CASSIGGGRGRGEAFF. The CDR3 DNA is TGTGCCAGTAGTATAGGGGGAGGGAGGGGAAGAGGTGAAGCTTTCTTT.

The chain joins TRBV4-2 to TRBJ2-7; 11 positions match TRBD2. Germline CDR1 and CDR2: LGHNA and YNFKEQ. V dropped 6 bases and J dropped 3; count of bases not matched to a gene: 10. This CDR3 is built from 16 residues. The CDR3 region has the DNA TGTGCCAGCAGATCAAGCCCTAGCGGGGGGTACTACGAGCAGTACTTC. Translated, it gives CASRSSPSGGYYEQYF.

This chain uses TRBV2 with TRBJ1-5, with D hard to call. The CDR3 contains 14 residues. Germline-derived CDR1 and CDR2 are SNHLY and FYNNEI. V was cut by 6 bases and J by 7 bases, with 16 bases left in between. The CDR3 coding sequence is TGTGCCAGCAGCAAGGGCCTTATGAACCAGCCCCAGCATTTT. Protein: CASSKGLMNQPQHF.

This clone was counted once. The gene calls are TRBV5-1 and TRBJ2-7; TRBD2 is a possible D gene (5 bases). Germline V gene data show CDR1 as SGHRS and CDR2 as YFSETQ. Trimming cost V 4 bases and J 6 bases, with 17 bases left between them. This CDR3 is built from 14 residues. In DNA form, the CDR3 reads TGCGCCAGCAGCCAACATACCGCGGGTGTCGAGCAGTACTTC. Its protein is CASSQHTAGVEQYF.

This clone was recorded only once. V gene TRBV4-3 combines with J gene TRBJ1-1; possibly TRBD1 for D (5 bases). The length of the CDR3 is 14 residues. Per germline, CDR1 LGHNA and CDR2 YSLEER. Trimming pared 5 bases from V and 0 bases from J, leaving 10 bases between. The CDR3 DNA is TGCGCCAGCAGCGTCGGGACTGTGAACACTGAAGCTTTCTTT. This encodes CASSVGTVNTEAFF.

V and J are TRBV28 and TRBJ1-2, with D unclear. CDR3 length equals 12 residues. The germline V and J ends were trimmed by 5 bases and 4 bases, with 8 bases remaining between them. Germline CDR1 and CDR2: MDHEN and SYDVKM. Here the CDR3 reads CASSNMGYGYTF. In DNA form, the CDR3 reads TGTGCCAGCAGTAACATGGGCTATGGCTACACCTTC.

J is TRBJ2-1 and V is TRBV2; 8 nucleotides line up with TRBD2. Trimming at V came to 0 bases and at J to 12 bases, leaving 7 bases not matched to a gene. The germline gives CDR1 SNHLY, CDR2 FYNNEI. The CDR3 contains 14 residues. The CDR3 sequence: CASSEALPGLGQFF. CDR3 sequence (DNA): TGTGCCAGCAGTGAAGCGTTGCCGGGACTAGGGCAGTTCTTC.

This chain joins TRBV2 and TRBJ1-5; possibly TRBD1 for D (6 bases). This CDR3 has 15 residues. Trimming cost V 3 bases and J 3 bases, with 12 bases left between them. Per germline, CDR1 SNHLY and CDR2 FYNNEI. The CDR3 is CASSDRGIYNQPQHF. As DNA, the CDR3 is TGTGCCAGCAGTGACAGGGGCATATACAATCAGCCCCAGCATTTT.

The J gene is TRBJ2-5, the V gene TRBV7-2; D tentatively reads TRBD1 or TRBD2 (5 bases each). Germline loops: CDR1 SGHTA, CDR2 FQGNSA. V lost 5 bases and J 2 bases, leaving 18 bases between the germline ends. The CDR3 is 16 residues long. The CDR3 DNA follows: TGTGCCAGCAGCGAGGGCCGAGGGGTTGCTCAAGAGACCCAGTACTTC. Protein product: CASSEGRGVAQETQYF.